The present T cell receptor (beta chain) was sequenced within a study of memory CD4+ T cells and cytomegalovirus serostatus. TCRdb's table, derived via immunoSEQ multiplex PCR, lists solely in-frame clones and lacks some. The sample lists some 53,000 clones, roughly three quarters occurring once. General study results and limits: Of more than 150 reported CMV TCRbeta sequences, roughly 70 were found in memory CD4+ repertoires.

CDR3 length: 14 amino acids. Trimming took 0 bases from V and 7 from J, leaving 11 bases between them. From germline, CDR1 is SGHDT and CDR2 YYEEEE. Details on this clone: The antigen remains undetermined.

Single viable CD3+CD4+CD8-CD45RO+ cells were sorted as the memory CD4+ T cells. Donors' CMV status reflects serum IgG against pp150, pp28, p38, p52. The sequenced sample was memory CD4+ T cells from blood. The genes are TRBV5-6 and TRBJ1-5; no firm D call. The receptor comes from an adult in good health and CMV-seronegative. The CDR3 protein is CASSLGQEGQPQHF. The CDR3 DNA reads as TGTGCCAGCAGCTTGGGGCAGGAAGGGCAGCCCCAGCATTTT.